A selection of T cell receptor beta chains follows, all from one sample in a study of blood T cell repertoires in COVID-19. TCRdb's table, derived via immunoSEQ multiplex PCR, lists solely in-frame clones and lacks some. The sample carries roughly 150,000 clones, roughly four fifths recorded once. The sample taken for sequencing was PBMCs or T cells enriched from blood (not recorded which). The receptors derive from a woman between 18 and 29 years old who had been exposed to COVID-19. The CDR3 runs from the conserved cysteine through the conserved F or W. The D gene is left open where the match is weak. Expanded clones are given a class, and other clones once, few, many or no size at all.

>TRBV12-1|TRBJ2-7|-|-
CASSLQGVPYEQYF
TGTGCCAGCAGCCTTCAGGGGGTTCCCTACGAGCAGTACTTC
>TRBV29-1|TRBJ2-2|-|-
CSVRVSRPGELFF
TGCAGCGTTCGCGTTAGCCGTCCCGGGGAGCTGTTTTTT
>TRBV7-3|TRBJ2-1|TRBD2|-
CASSPNALAGGPNEQFF
TGTGCCAGCAGCCCGAACGCACTAGCGGGAGGCCCCAATGAGCAGTTCTTC
>TRBV28|TRBJ1-1|-|-
CASSRGYTEAFF
TGTGCCAGCAGTAGGGGGTACACTGAAGCTTTCTTT
>TRBV7-3|TRBJ1-1|-|-
CASSLVGELNTEAFF
TGTGCCAGCAGCCTAGTAGGAGAATTGAACACTGAAGCTTTCTTT
>TRBV30|TRBJ2-7|TRBD1|-
CAWSGTGREQYF
TGTGCCTGGAGTGGGACAGGCCGCGAGCAGTACTTC
>TRBV2|TRBJ2-7|-|-
CASSDPISVRSYEQYF
TGTGCCAGCAGTGATCCCATTTCGGTGCGGTCCTACGAGCAGTACTTC
>TRBV6-5|TRBJ2-5|TRBD2|-
CASSYSRLAGGGTQYF
TGTGCCAGCAGTTACTCGAGACTAGCGGGAGGGGGGACCCAGTACTTC
>TRBV5-1|TRBJ1-3|TRBD1|once
CASSQGQGSRNTIYF
TGCGCCAGCAGCCAGGGACAGGGATCGAGAAACACCATATATTTT
>TRBV18|TRBJ2-3|TRBD2|-
CASSQTSGRGDTQYF
TGTGCCAGCTCGCAGACTAGCGGGAGGGGAGATACGCAGTATTTT
>TRBV7-3|TRBJ2-1|-|-
CASSLRSTWERSSYNEQFF
TGTGCCAGCAGCTTAAGATCTACGTGGGAGAGGAGCTCCTACAATGAGCAGTTCTTC
>TRBV19|TRBJ1-2|-|-
CASSSQQVNYGYTF
TGTGCCAGTAGTTCCCAACAGGTTAACTATGGCTACACCTTC
>TRBV18|TRBJ2-2|-|once
CASSPPGLAENTGELFF
TGTGCCAGCTCACCACCAGGGCTAGCAGAAAACACCGGGGAGCTGTTTTTT
>TRBV4-1|TRBJ2-3|TRBD2|-
CASSQDSIRTSVTDTQYF
TGCGCCAGCAGCCAAGATTCAATTAGGACTAGCGTCACAGATACGCAGTATTTT
>TRBV28|TRBJ2-1|-|-
CASRVRYNEQFF
TGTGCCAGCAGGGTTCGGTACAATGAGCAGTTCTTC
>TRBV3-1/TRBV3-2|TRBJ1-5|-|-
CASGSGDQPQHF
TGTGCCAGCGGGTCGGGGGATCAGCCCCAGCATTTT
>TRBV4-1|TRBJ1-2|TRBD1|once
CASSQGDRSNYGYTF
TGCGCCAGCAGCCAAGGGGACAGGTCTAACTATGGCTACACCTTC
>TRBV10-3|TRBJ1-1|-|-
CAISRDLNTEAFF
TGTGCCATCAGCAGGGATTTGAACACTGAAGCTTTCTTT
>TRBV19|TRBJ2-7|TRBD1|-
CASSIGGQGNYEQYF
TGTGCCAGTAGTATAGGGGGACAGGGAAACTACGAGCAGTACTTC
>TRBV6-5|TRBJ2-2|TRBD2|-
CASSYGLAENTGELFF
TGTGCCAGCAGTTACGGTCTAGCGGAAAACACCGGGGAGCTGTTTTTT
>TRBV28|TRBJ1-5|-|-
CASSSSGGGNQPQHF
TGTGCCAGCAGTTCGTCGGGGGGGGGCAATCAGCCCCAGCATTTT
>TRBV10-1|TRBJ1-5|-|medium-sized
CASSGAGGNQPQHF
TGCGCCAGCAGTGGAGCAGGGGGCAATCAGCCCCAGCATTTT
>TRBV4-2|TRBJ1-3|-|-
CASSQVTANSGNTIYF
TGTGCCAGCAGCCAAGTGACAGCGAACTCTGGAAACACCATATATTTT
>TRBV12-5|TRBJ2-7|-|-
CASGPYLTWSYEQYF
TGTGCTAGTGGTCCCTACCTCACGTGGTCCTACGAGCAGTACTTC
>TRBV6-2/TRBV6-3|TRBJ2-5|TRBD2|few
CASSYSGGRETQYF
TGTGCCAGCAGTTACTCCGGGGGGAGGGAGACCCAGTACTTC
>TRBV3-1/TRBV3-2|TRBJ1-2|-|few
CASSQGDIGGYTF
TGTGCCAGCAGCCAAGGGGACATTGGGGGCTACACCTTC
>TRBV5-1|TRBJ2-7|-|once
CASSSAGASYEQYF
TGCGCCAGCAGCTCCGCAGGGGCTTCCTACGAGCAGTACTTC